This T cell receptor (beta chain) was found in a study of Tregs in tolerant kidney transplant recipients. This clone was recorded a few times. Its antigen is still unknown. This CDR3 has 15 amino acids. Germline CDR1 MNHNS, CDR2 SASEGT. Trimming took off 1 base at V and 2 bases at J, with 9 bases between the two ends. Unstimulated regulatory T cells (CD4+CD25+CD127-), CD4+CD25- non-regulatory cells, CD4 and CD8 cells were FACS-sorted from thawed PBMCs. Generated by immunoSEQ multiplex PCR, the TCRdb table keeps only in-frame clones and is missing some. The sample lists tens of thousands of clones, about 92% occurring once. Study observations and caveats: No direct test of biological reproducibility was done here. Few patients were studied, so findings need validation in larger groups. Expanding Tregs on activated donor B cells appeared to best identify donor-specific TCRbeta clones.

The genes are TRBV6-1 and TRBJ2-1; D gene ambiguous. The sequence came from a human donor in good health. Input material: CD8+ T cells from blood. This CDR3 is CASSEEVIPYNEQFF. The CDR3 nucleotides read TGTGCCAGCAGTGAAGAAGTTATTCCCTACAATGAGCAGTTCTTC.